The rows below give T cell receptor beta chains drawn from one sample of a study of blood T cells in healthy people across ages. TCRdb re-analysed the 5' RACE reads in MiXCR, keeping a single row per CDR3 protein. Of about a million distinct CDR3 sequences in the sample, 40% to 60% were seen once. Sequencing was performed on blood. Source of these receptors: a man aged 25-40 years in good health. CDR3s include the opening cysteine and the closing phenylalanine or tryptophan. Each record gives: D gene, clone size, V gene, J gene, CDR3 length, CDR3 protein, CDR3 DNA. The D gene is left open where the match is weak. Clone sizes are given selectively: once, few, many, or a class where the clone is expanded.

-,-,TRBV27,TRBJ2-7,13,CASSPPKNYEQYF,TGTGCCAGCAGTCCCCCGAAGAACTACGAGCAGTACTTC
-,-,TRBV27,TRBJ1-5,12,CASSPHGGPQHF,TGTGCCAGCAGTCCCCATGGTGGGCCCCAGCATTTT
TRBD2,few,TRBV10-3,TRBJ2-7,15,CAISGGGLRSYEQYF,TGTGCCATCAGTGGGGGGGGTCTGAGATCCTACGAGCAGTACTTC
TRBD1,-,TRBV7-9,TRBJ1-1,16,CASSLDEGALNTEAFF,TGTGCCAGCAGCTTAGATGAGGGGGCCTTGAACACTGAAGCTTTCTTT
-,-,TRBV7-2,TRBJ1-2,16,CASSQALGGGGYGYTF,TGTGCCAGCAGCCAGGCCCTAGGAGGAGGAGGCTATGGCTACACCTTC
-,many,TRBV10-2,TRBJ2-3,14,CASSHGLSTDTQYF,TGCGCCAGCAGTCATGGACTTTCAACAGATACGCAGTATTTT
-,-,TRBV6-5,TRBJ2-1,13,CASSYGTNNEQFF,TGTGCCAGCAGTTACGGGACAAACAATGAGCAGTTCTTC
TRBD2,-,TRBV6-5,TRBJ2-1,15,CASSRSGGGYNEQFF,TGTGCCAGCAGTCGAAGCGGGGGGGGCTACAATGAGCAGTTCTTC
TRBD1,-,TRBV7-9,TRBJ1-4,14,CASSQDRVSGKLFF,TGTGCCAGCAGCCAAGACAGGGTGAGCGGAAAACTGTTTTTT
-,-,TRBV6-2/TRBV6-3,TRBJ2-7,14,CASSSLGRPNEQYF,TGTGCCAGCAGTTCCCTAGGGAGGCCTAATGAGCAGTACTTC
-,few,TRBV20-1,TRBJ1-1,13,CSAVKDLNTEAFF,TGCAGTGCCGTAAAGGACTTGAACACTGAAGCTTTCTTT
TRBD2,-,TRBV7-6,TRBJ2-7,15,CASSKGTSGPEEQYF,TGTGCCAGCAGCAAGGGGACTAGCGGGCCGGAGGAGCAGTACTTC
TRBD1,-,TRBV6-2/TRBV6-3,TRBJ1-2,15,CASSRRTGRNYGYTF,TGTGCCAGCAGCCGGAGGACAGGCCGTAACTATGGCTACACCTTC
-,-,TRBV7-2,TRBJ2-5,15,CASSLYNNQQEAQYF,TGTGCCAGCAGCTTATATAATAACCAACAAGAGGCCCAGTACTTC
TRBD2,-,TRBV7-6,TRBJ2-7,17,CASSSPGESGGTYEQYF,TGTGCCAGCAGCTCCCCAGGGGAAAGCGGGGGGACCTACGAGCAGTACTTC
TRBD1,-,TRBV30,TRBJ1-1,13,CAWETGDNTEAFF,TGTGCCTGGGAGACAGGGGACAACACTGAAGCTTTCTTT
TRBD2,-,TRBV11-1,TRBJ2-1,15,CASSLTAGGYNEQFF,TGTGCCAGCAGCTTAACAGCGGGGGGGTACAATGAGCAGTTCTTC
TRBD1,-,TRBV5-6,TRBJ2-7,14,CASSWTGIPYEQYF,TGTGCCAGCAGTTGGACAGGGATTCCCTACGAGCAGTACTTC
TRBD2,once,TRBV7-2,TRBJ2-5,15,CASTIAGGPQETQYF,TGTGCCAGCACCATAGCGGGGGGCCCCCAAGAGACCCAGTACTTC
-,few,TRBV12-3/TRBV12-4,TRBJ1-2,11,CASGLNYGYTF,TGTGCCAGCGGGTTAAACTATGGCTACACCTTC
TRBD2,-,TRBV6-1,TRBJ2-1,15,CASRAPAGDNNEQFF,TGTGCCAGCAGGGCCCCGGCGGGGGATAACAATGAGCAGTTCTTC
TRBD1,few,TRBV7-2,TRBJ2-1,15,CASSSAGQGAQEQFF,TGTGCCAGCAGCTCCGCGGGACAGGGGGCGCAGGAGCAGTTCTTC
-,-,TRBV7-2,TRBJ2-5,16,CASSLAQGGGQETQYF,TGTGCCAGCAGCTTAGCTCAGGGGGGTGGCCAAGAGACCCAGTACTTC
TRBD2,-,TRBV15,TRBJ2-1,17,CATSRDKSLAGSDEQFF,TGTGCCACCAGCAGAGATAAGTCGCTAGCGGGGTCGGATGAGCAGTTCTTC
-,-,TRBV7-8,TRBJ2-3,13,CASSLEATDTQYF,TGTGCCAGCAGCTTAGAAGCGACAGATACGCAGTATTTT
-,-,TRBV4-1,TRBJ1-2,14,CASSQGLTYYGYTF,TGCGCCAGCAGCCAAGGCCTTACCTACTATGGCTACACCTTC
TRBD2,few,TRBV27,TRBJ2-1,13,CASTPLAGNEQFF,TGTGCCAGCACCCCGCTAGCGGGAAATGAGCAGTTCTTC
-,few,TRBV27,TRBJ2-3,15,CASSLGGISPDTQYF,TGTGCCAGCAGTTTAGGAGGGATTAGCCCAGATACGCAGTATTTT
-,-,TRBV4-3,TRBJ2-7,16,CASSQADVSSYNEQYF,TGCGCCAGCAGCCAAGCTGACGTAAGCTCCTACAATGAGCAGTACTTC
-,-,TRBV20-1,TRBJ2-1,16,CSARSTAPHPDNEQFF,TGCAGTGCTAGATCCACAGCCCCCCATCCCGACAATGAGCAGTTCTTC
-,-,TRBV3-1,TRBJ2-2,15,CASSQDRGAAGELFF,TGTGCCAGCAGCCAAGATCGGGGGGCTGCCGGGGAGCTGTTTTTT
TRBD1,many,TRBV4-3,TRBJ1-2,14,CASSQGTANYGYTF,TGCGCCAGCAGCCAGGGGACAGCGAACTATGGCTACACCTTC
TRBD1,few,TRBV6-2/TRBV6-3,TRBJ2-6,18,CASRPGTGDLSGANVLTF,TGTGCCAGCAGACCCGGGACAGGGGATCTATCTGGGGCCAACGTCCTGACTTTC
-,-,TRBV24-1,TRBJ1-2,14,CATSDLGHEYGYTF,TGTGCCACCAGTGACCTTGGACACGAGTATGGCTACACCTTC
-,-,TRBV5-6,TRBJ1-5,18,CASSFGSSGKGGNQPQHF,TGTGCCAGCAGCTTTGGCTCTTCAGGGAAGGGGGGCAATCAGCCCCAGCATTTT
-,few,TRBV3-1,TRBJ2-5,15,CASSPGRLTGETQYF,TGTGCCAGCAGCCCGGGCCGACTCACTGGAGAGACCCAGTACTTC